This TCR beta chain was found in a study of T-cell memory formation after mild COVID-19. Looked up from germline, CDR1 is SEHNR and CDR2 is FQNEAQ (reference sequence). This CDR3 has 15 amino acids. The V gene lost 5 bases and the J gene lost 0 bases, with 11 bases spanning the gap. TCRdb analysed the 5' RACE reads with MiXCR anew, one entry per CDR3 protein. Found here are fewer than 300,000 distinct CDR3 sequences, roughly 18% of them singletons; the top ten hold roughly 23%. This TCR derives from a man younger than 35 who had mild COVID-19 (a few samples of this study predate the infection). Cell type and time point are not known. Material: PBMCs or a T cell subset sorted from them (not recorded which). The V gene is TRBV7-9, the J gene TRBJ1-3; D not resolved. This CDR3 reads CASSLGGSSGNTIYF. The CDR3 DNA reads TGTGCCAGCAGCCTAGGCGGTAGCTCTGGAAACACCATATATTTT.